This entry lists 4 T cell receptor beta chains sequenced from one sample in a study of CD8+ T cells in alopecia areata. The treatment: oral pan-JAK inhibitor, 5-10 mg twice daily. Sequencing templates came from extracted RNA that was reverse transcribed into cDNA. The method was immunoSEQ multiplex PCR; TCRdb's version includes in-frame clones alone and lacks a portion of them. The sample carries 150,000 to 200,000 clones, 40% to 65% recorded once. The material sequenced was CD8+ T cells sorted from blood, taken around week 54, from a patient treated with tofacitinib. The receptors were sampled from a human donor with alopecia areata.

The V and J genes are TRBV5-6 and TRBJ2-3; D unclear. Germline-derived CDR1 and CDR2 are SGHDT and YYEEEE. The CDR3 contains 13 residues. V dropped 0 bases and J dropped 8 bases, with 10 bases sitting between them. For the CDR3, the DNA is TGTGCCAGCAGCTTGGGGGCAGAAGGTACGCAGTATTTT. It encodes CASSLGAEGTQYF.

This chain joins TRBV10-1 and TRBJ2-3; the D call may be TRBD1 or TRBD2 (5 bases each). This CDR3 spans 13 amino acids. Per germline, CDR1 WNHNN and CDR2 SYGVQD (reference sequence). V lost 6 bases and J 2 bases, leaving 9 bases between the germline ends. The CDR3 coding sequence is TGCGCCAGCAGCGGGGACCACACAGATACGCAGTATTTT. It encodes CASSGDHTDTQYF.

V gene TRBV6-5 combines with J gene TRBJ1-5; D is undetermined. This CDR3 has 13 residues. CDR1 and CDR2 from the germline V gene are MNHEY and SVGAGI. V gave up 4 bases and J gave up 4 bases, with 8 bases separating them. CDR3 bases: TGTGCCAGCAGTTCCACGCTTAATCAGCCCCAGCATTTT. It specifies CASSSTLNQPQHF.

The genes are TRBV30 and TRBJ2-7; 8 nucleotides align to TRBD1. Per germline, CDR1 GTSNPN and CDR2 SVGIG (reference sequence). The CDR3 totals 14 residues. Trimming at V came to 3 bases and at J to 0 bases, leaving 4 bases not matched to a gene. In DNA form, the CDR3 reads TGTGCCTGGAGGGTAACAGGGGGCTCCTACGAGCAGTACTTC. It codes for CAWRVTGGSYEQYF.